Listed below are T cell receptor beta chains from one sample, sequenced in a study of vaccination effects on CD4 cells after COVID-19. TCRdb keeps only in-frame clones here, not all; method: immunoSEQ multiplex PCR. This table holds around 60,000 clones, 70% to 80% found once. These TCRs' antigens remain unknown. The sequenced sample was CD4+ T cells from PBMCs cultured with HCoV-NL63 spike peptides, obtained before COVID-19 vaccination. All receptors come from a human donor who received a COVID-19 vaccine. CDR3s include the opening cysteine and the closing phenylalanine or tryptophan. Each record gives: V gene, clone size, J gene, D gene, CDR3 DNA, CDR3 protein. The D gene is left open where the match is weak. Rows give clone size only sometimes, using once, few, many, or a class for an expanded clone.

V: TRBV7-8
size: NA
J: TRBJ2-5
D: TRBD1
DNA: TGTGCCAGCAGCTTCCTAGGGACAGGGGGTCAAGAGACCCAGTACTTC
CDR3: CASSFLGTGGQETQYF

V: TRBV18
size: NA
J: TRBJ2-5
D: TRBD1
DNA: TGTGCCAGCTCGGCCGACAGGGGGCTGGAGACCCAGTACTTC
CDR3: CASSADRGLETQYF

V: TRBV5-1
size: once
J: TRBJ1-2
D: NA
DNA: TGCGCCAGCAGCTTGTTTTCAGCAGGGGATGCTGGCTACACCTTC
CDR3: CASSLFSAGDAGYTF

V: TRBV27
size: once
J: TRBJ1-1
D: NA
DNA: TGTGCCAGCAGTCCTCTGGTCCGGACATACACTGAAGCTTTCTTT
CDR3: CASSPLVRTYTEAFF

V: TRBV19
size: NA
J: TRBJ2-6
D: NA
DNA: TGTGCCAGTAGTACTACCCCCGGGCGTAGCTCTGGGGCCAACGTCCTGACTTTC
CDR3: CASSTTPGRSSGANVLTF

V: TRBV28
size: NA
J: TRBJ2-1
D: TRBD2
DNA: TGTGCCAGCAGTCCCGGGGGGGCCTCCTACAATGAGCAGTTCTTC
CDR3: CASSPGGASYNEQFF

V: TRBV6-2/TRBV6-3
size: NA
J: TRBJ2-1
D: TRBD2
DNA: TGTGCCAGCAGTTACTCGAGGCTAGCGGGGGGACGGTACAATGAGCAGTTCTTC
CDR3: CASSYSRLAGGRYNEQFF

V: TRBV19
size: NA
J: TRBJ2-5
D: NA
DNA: TGTGCCAGTAGTATAGTAGGGAGAGAGACCCAGTACTTC
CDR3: CASSIVGRETQYF

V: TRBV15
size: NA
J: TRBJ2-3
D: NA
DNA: TGTGCCACCAGCTTTCGGTCCGGCGATACGCAGTATTTT
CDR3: CATSFRSGDTQYF

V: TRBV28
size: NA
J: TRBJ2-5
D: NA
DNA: TGTGCCAGCAGTTTTAGTAACGGCCAAGAGACCCAGTACTTC
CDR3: CASSFSNGQETQYF

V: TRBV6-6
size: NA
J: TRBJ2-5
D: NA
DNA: TGTGCCAGCAGTTACTCGAGGCAGGGCGAGACCCAGTACTTC
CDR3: CASSYSRQGETQYF